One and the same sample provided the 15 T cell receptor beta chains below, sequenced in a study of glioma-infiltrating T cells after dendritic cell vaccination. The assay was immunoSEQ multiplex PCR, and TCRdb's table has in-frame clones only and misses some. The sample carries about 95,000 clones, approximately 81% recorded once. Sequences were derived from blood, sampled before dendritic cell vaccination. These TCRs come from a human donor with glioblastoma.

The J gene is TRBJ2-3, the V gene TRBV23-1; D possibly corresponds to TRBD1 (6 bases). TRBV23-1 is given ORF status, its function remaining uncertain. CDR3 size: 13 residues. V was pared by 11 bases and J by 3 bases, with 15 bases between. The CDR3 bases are TGCGCCGCGGAGAGGGGGTGTACAGATACGCAGTATTTT. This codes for CAAERGCTDTQYF.

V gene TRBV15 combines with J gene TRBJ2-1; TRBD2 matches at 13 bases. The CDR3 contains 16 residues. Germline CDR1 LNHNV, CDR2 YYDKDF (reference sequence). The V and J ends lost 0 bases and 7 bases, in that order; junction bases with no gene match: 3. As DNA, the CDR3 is TGTGCCACCAGCAGAGATAGGACTAGCGGGAGTAATGAGCAGTTCTTC. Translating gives CATSRDRTSGSNEQFF.

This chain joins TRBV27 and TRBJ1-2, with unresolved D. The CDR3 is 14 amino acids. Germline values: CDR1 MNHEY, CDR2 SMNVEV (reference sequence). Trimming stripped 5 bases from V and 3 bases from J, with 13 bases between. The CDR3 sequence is CASSPLGSDYGYTF. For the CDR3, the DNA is TGTGCCAGCAGTCCCCTGGGTAGCGACTATGGCTACACCTTC.

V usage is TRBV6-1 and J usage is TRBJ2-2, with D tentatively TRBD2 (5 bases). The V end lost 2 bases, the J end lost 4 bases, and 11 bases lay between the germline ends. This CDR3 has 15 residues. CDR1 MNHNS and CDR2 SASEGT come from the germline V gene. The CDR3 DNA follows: TGTGCCAGCAGTGAAAGAGGGAGCCTCACCGGGGAGCTGTTTTTT. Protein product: CASSERGSLTGELFF.

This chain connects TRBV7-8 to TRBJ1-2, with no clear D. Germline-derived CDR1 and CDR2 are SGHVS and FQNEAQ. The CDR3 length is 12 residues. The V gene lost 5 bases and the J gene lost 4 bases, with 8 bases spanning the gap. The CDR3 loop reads CASSRDTYGYTF. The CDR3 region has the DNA TGTGCCAGCAGCCGGGATACCTATGGCTACACCTTC.

CDR3 region: CASSQQSPSGGVIQYF. Here the CDR3 DNA reads TGTGCCAGCAGCCAGCAGAGCCCATCGGGGGGAGTCATTCAGTACTTC. The rearrangement links TRBV11-3 to TRBJ2-4, with TRBD2 matching 7 bases. The CDR3 spans 16 residues. V shed 5 bases, J shed 9 bases, and the junction held 16 bases outside the gene matches. CDR1 is SGHNT and CDR2 is YENEEA in the germline V gene.

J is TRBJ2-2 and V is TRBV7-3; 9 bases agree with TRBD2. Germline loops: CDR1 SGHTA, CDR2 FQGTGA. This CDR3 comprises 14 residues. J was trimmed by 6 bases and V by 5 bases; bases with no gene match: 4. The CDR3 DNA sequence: TGTGCCAGCAGCCTGGGACTAGCAGCCGGGGAGCTGTTTTTT. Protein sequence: CASSLGLAAGELFF.

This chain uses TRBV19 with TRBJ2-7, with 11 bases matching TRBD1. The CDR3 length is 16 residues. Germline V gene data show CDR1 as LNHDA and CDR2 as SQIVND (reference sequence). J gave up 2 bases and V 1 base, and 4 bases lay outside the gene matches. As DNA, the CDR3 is TGTGCCAGTAGTATAGGGACAGGGGGCGCCCCCTACGAGCAGTACTTC. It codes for CASSIGTGGAPYEQYF.

The CDR3 sequence is CASSPSSYEQYF. For the CDR3, the DNA is TGTGCCAGCAGCCCGAGCTCCTACGAGCAGTACTTC. The V gene is TRBV11-2, the J gene TRBJ2-7; D is unclear. Germline CDR1 and CDR2: SGHAT and FQNNGV. V was clipped by 5 bases and J by 0 bases, with 5 bases between them. This CDR3 has 12 amino acids. The full variable domain, with the rest looked up from reference TRBV11-2 and TRBJ2-7, is EAGVAQSPRYKIIEKRQSVAFWCNPISGHATLYWYQQILGQGPKLLIQFQNNGVVDDSQLPKDRFSAERLKGVDSTLKIQPAKLEDSAVYLCASSPSSYEQYFGPGTRLTVT.

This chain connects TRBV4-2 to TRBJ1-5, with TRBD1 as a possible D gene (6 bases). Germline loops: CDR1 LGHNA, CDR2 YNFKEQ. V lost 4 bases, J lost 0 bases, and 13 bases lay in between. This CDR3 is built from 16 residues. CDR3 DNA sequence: TGTGCCAGCAGCCTGCGAGGGGGAGATAGCAATCAGCCCCAGCATTTT. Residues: CASSLRGGDSNQPQHF.

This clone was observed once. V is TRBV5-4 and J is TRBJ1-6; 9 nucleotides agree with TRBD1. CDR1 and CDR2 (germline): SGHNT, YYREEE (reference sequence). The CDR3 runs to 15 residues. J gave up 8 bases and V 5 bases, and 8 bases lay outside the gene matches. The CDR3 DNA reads TGTGCCAGCAGTCAAACGGGACAGGGTTATTCACCCCTCCACTTT. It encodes CASSQTGQGYSPLHF.

The CDR3 reads CASSLTRRGQETQYF. Written as DNA, the CDR3 is TGTGCCAGCAGCTTGACTCGGCGGGGGCAAGAGACCCAGTACTTC. The chain is built from TRBV5-6 and TRBJ2-5; 7 nucleotides line up with TRBD2. Per germline, CDR1 SGHDT and CDR2 YYEEEE. Trimming removed 1 base from V and 2 bases from J; junction bases left unmatched: 5. The CDR3 covers 15 residues. Variable domain in full (rest from reference TRBV5-6 and TRBJ2-5): DAGVTQSPTHLIKTRGQQVTLRCSPKSGHDTVSWYQQALGQGPQFIFQYYEEEERQRGNFPDRFSGHQFPNYSSELNVNALLLGDSALYLCASSLTRRGQETQYFGPGTRLLVL.

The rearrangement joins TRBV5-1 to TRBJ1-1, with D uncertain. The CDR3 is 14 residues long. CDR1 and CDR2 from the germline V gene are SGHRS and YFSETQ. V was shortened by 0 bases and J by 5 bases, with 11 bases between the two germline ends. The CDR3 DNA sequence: TGCGCCAGCAGCTTGGAGCCGGGGAGGACTGAAGCTTTCTTT. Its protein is CASSLEPGRTEAFF.

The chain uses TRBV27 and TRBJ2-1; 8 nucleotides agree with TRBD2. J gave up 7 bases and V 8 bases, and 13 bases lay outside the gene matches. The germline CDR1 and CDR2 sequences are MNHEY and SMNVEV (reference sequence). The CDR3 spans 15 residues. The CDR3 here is CASRLRAGVENEQFF. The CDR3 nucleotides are TGTGCCAGCCGATTGAGAGCGGGAGTTGAAAATGAGCAGTTCTTC.

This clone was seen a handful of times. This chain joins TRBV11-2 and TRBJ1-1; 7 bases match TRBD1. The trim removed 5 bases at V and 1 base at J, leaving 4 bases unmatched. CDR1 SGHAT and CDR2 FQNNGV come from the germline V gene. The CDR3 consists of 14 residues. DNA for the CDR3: TGTGCCAGCAGCCTCCGGGACAGGAACACTGAAGCTTTCTTT. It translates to CASSLRDRNTEAFF.